The 16 T cell receptor beta chains listed next were all sequenced from one sample in a study of response to subunit inactivated influenza vaccine. In TCRdb, the RT-PCR reads were re-called with MiXCR into one record per CDR3 protein. The profile covers hundreds of thousands of distinct CDR3 sequences, with approximately 15% appearing a single time and approximately 7% taken by the ten largest. The starting material was PBMCs from blood, obtained 14 to 15 days before vaccination. These receptors came from a man aged 50-59 years who received an inactivated influenza vaccine.

This clonotype was detected many times. This chain connects TRBV5-1 to TRBJ2-7; D unclear. V lost 2 bases to trimming and J lost 0 bases, with 15 bases between them. Germline V gene sequence: CDR1 SGHRS, CDR2 YFSETQ. CDR3 length: 16 amino acids. CDR3 nucleotides: TGCGCCAGCAGCTTACCCGACCGGCGAATCTCCTACGAGCAGTACTTC. This translates into CASSLPDRRISYEQYF.

The chain's CDR3 is CASSLSLSEQFF. CDR3 nucleotide sequence: TGTGCCAGCAGCTTATCCCTGAGTGAGCAGTTCTTC. The J gene is TRBJ2-1, the V gene TRBV7-6, with D hard to call. Germline CDR1 reads SGHVS; CDR2 reads FNYEAQ. The V and J ends lost 2 bases and 9 bases respectively, with 8 bases between them. The CDR3 loop spans 12 amino acids.

This clonotype was detected a few times. V and J are TRBV2 and TRBJ2-7; TRBD1 matches at 8 bases. The V and J ends lost 6 bases and 5 bases, in that order; junction bases with no gene match: 9. The germline V gene encodes CDR1 SNHLY and CDR2 FYNNEI. The CDR3 runs 14 residues. CDR3 loop: CASRDRTGHNEQYF. For the CDR3, the DNA is TGTGCCAGCAGAGACCGGACAGGGCACAACGAGCAGTACTTC.

Only a few counts were recorded for this clonotype. The chain is built from TRBV5-1 and TRBJ1-1; D is possibly TRBD1 (6 bases). The CDR3 is 12 amino acids. The germline CDR1 and CDR2 sequences are SGHRS and YFSETQ. The V end lost 5 bases, the J end lost 6 bases, and 11 bases lay between the germline ends. CDR3 sequence (DNA): TGCGCCAGCAGACAGGGTAGATCTGAAGCTTTCTTT. Residues: CASRQGRSEAFF.

This clonotype was observed a single time. The chain uses TRBV5-6 and TRBJ2-7, with TRBD1 identical over 8 bases. Germline CDR1 and CDR2: SGHDT and YYEEEE. The junction had 10 bases not matched to a gene; V was cut back by 5 bases and J by 3 bases. The CDR3 loop spans 15 amino acids. CDR3 nucleotides: TGTGCCAGCAGAGACATCGGACAGGGATACTACGAGCAGTACTTC. Amino acids: CASRDIGQGYYEQYF.

The chain has TRBV5-1 and TRBJ2-7; D may be TRBD2 (6 bases). The CDR3 consists of 13 residues. With 0 bases removed from V and 6 bases from J, the gap between germline ends came to 10 bases. Germline CDR1 SGHRS, CDR2 YFSETQ. The CDR3 coding sequence is TGCGCCAGCAGCTTGGATCAGGGAGGCGAGCAGTACTTC. It yields the protein CASSLDQGGEQYF.

The V and J genes are TRBV6-5 and TRBJ1-6; D is uncertain. Trimming took 2 bases from V and 9 from J, leaving 17 bases between them. From germline, CDR1 is MNHEY and CDR2 SVGAGI. The CDR3 covers 16 residues. The CDR3 DNA reads TGTGCCAGCAGTTACCAACGCGGACGGTCTGCTTCACCCCTCCACTTT. This codes for CASSYQRGRSASPLHF.

The CDR3 spells CASTDLGVGTEAFF. CDR3 DNA sequence: TGCGCCAGCACCGACCTAGGGGTTGGCACTGAAGCTTTCTTT. The chain couples TRBV5-1 to TRBJ1-1, with D tentatively TRBD1 (5 bases). Deletions cut 6 bases from V and 4 bases from J, with 16 bases between. CDR1 and CDR2 from the germline V gene are SGHRS and YFSETQ. The CDR3 loop spans 14 amino acids.

This clonotype was picked up many times. The chain is built from TRBV20-1 and TRBJ1-4; D is undetermined. The germline gives CDR1 DFQATT, CDR2 SNEGSKA (reference sequence). The CDR3 extends over 13 amino acids. V was clipped by 1 base and J by 4 bases, with 7 bases between them. The CDR3 reads CSARGRINEKLFF. CDR3 DNA: TGCAGTGCTAGAGGACGGATTAATGAAAAACTGTTTTTT.

The chain joins TRBV9 to TRBJ2-7; TRBD2 is a possible D gene (6 bases). Germline CDR1 reads SGDLS; CDR2 reads YYNGEE. V lost 0 bases and J 3 bases, leaving 16 bases between the germline ends. CDR3 size: 16 residues. CDR3 sequence reads: CASSVDGAGGRYEQYF. The CDR3 DNA sequence: TGTGCCAGCAGCGTAGATGGGGCAGGAGGGCGCTACGAGCAGTACTTC.

The chain employs TRBV28 and TRBJ1-2, with TRBD1 as a possible D gene (5 bases). Trimming left V 3 bases short and J 10 bases short, with 15 bases between. This CDR3 has 13 residues. The germline V gene has CDR1 MDHEN and CDR2 SYDVKM. The CDR3: CASSLGTLSSYTF. The CDR3 bases are TGTGCCAGCAGTTTGGGGACCCTCAGCTCCTACACCTTC.

The chain has TRBV3-1 and TRBJ1-5; 7 bases match TRBD1. This CDR3 contains 15 residues. Germline loops: CDR1 LGHDT, CDR2 YNNKEL (reference sequence). J gave up 3 bases and V 3 bases, and 5 bases lay outside the gene matches. The DNA of the CDR3 is TGTGCCAGCAGCCACGCAGGGGGGATCAATCAGCCCCAGCATTTT. Its protein is CASSHAGGINQPQHF.

In this sample, this clonotype turned up a few times. The chain carries TRBV10-3 and TRBJ2-7; possibly TRBD1 for D (6 bases). Germline V gives CDR1 ENHRY, CDR2 SYGVKD. V was shortened by 5 bases and J by 1 base, with 12 bases between the two germline ends. The CDR3 has 14 residues. CDR3 sequence (DNA): TGTGCCATCAGTCTGGACAGACAGTCCTACGAGCAGTACTTC. It is translated as CAISLDRQSYEQYF.

The rearrangement joins TRBV24-1 to TRBJ2-3; tentatively, D is TRBD1 or TRBD2 (5 bases each). The germline V gene has CDR1 KGHDR and CDR2 SFDVKD. The CDR3 spans 16 residues. Trimming took 6 bases from V and 0 from J, leaving 15 bases between them. CDR3 coding DNA: TGTGCCACCAGTCGGTCGGGGACCACTAGCACAGATACGCAGTATTTT. Translated: CATSRSGTTSTDTQYF.

This clonotype was seen only a few times. CDR3 sequence reads: CASSLARARGEQYF. In nucleotides, the CDR3 is TGTGCCAGCAGCTTAGCCAGGGCCCGGGGAGAGCAGTACTTC. This chain connects TRBV7-2 to TRBJ2-7; D possibly matches TRBD1 or TRBD2 (5 bases each). The CDR3 is made up of 14 amino acids. Germline V gives CDR1 SGHTA, CDR2 FQGNSA. V dropped 0 bases and J dropped 7 bases, with 13 bases sitting between them.

This clonotype was detected only a few times. The chain employs TRBV12-3 or TRBV12-4 and TRBJ2-7; D call uncertain. The CDR3 loop spans 13 amino acids. Between the trimmed V and J ends, which lost 1 base and 6 bases, there was a span of 10 bases. The CDR3 region is CASSLGINSEQYF. CDR3 coding DNA: TGTGCCAGCAGTTTAGGGATAAACAGCGAGCAGTACTTC.